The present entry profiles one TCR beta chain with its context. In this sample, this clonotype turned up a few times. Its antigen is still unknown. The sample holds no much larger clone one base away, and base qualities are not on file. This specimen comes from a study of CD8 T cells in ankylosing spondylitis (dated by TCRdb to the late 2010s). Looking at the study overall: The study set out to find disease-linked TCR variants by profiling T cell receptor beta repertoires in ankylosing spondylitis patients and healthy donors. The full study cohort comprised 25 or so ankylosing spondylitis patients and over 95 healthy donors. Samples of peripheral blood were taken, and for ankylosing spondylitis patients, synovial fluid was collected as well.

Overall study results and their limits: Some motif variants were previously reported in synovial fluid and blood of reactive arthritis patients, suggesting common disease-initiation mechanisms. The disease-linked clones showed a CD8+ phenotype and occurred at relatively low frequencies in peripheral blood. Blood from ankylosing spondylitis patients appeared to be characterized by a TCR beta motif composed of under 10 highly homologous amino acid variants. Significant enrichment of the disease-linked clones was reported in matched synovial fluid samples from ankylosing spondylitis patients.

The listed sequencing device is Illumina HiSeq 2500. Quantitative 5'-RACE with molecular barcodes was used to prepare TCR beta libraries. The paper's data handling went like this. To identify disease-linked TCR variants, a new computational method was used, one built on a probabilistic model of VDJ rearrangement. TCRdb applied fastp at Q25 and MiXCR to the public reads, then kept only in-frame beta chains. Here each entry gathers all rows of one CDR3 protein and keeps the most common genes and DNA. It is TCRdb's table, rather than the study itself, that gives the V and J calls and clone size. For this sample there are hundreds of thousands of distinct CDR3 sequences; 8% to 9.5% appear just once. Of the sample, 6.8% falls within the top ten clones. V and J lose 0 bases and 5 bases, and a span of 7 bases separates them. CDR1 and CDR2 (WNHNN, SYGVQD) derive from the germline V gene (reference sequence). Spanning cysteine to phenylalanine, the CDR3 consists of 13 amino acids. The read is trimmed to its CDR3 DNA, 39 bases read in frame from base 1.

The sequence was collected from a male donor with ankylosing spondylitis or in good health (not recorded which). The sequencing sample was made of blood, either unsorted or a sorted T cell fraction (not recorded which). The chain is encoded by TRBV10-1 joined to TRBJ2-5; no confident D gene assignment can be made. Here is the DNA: TGCGCCAGCAGTGAGTCTACTGGGGAGACCCAGTACTTC. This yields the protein CASSESTGETQYF.